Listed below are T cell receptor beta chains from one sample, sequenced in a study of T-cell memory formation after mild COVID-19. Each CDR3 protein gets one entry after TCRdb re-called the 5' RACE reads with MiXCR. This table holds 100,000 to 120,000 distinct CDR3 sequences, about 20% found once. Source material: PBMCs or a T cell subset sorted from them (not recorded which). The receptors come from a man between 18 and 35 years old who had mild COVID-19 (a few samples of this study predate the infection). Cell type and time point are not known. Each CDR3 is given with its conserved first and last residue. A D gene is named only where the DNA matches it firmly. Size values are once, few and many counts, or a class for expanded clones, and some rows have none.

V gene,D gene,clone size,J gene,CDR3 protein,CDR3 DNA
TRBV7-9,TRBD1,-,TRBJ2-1,CASSPQERTGDNEQFF,TGTGCCAGCAGCCCCCAAGAGCGGACAGGGGATAATGAGCAGTTCTTC
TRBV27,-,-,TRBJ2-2,CASSYLPGQLRPGELFF,TGTGCCAGCAGCTACCTACCGGGACAACTTCGGCCCGGGGAGCTGTTTTTT
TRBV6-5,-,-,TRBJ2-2,CASSYRTPNTGELFF,TGTGCCAGCAGTTACAGGACTCCGAACACCGGGGAGCTGTTTTTT
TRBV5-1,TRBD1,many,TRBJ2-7,CASSLGTDLWEQYF,TGCGCCAGCAGCTTAGGGACAGATCTCTGGGAGCAGTACTTC
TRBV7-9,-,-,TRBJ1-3,CASSLGRVSYGNTIYF,TGTGCCAGCAGCTTAGGGAGGGTATCATATGGAAACACCATATATTTT
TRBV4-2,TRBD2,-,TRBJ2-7,CASSLQSGISGRADPYEQYF,TGTGCCAGCAGCCTTCAGTCCGGGATTAGCGGGAGGGCCGACCCCTACGAGCAGTACTTC
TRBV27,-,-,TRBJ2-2,CASSLGAGLTGDLFF,TGTGCCAGCAGTTTAGGGGCAGGGCTCACCGGGGATCTGTTTTTT
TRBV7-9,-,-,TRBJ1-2,CASSGGGGANYGYTF,TGTGCCAGCAGTGGGGGCGGCGGAGCTAACTATGGCTACACCTTC
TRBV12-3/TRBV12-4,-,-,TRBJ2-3,CASCVGGGDTQYF,TGTGCCAGCTGTGTTGGTGGTGGAGATACGCAGTATTTT
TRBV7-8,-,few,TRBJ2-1,CASSSLGQGMFDEQFF,TGTGCCAGCAGCTCCCTGGGGCAGGGTATGTTCGATGAGCAGTTCTTC
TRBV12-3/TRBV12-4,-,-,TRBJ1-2,CASSSLDAFGYGYTF,TGTGCCAGCAGTTCTTTGGACGCCTTTGGCTATGGCTACACCTTC
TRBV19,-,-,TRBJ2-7,CASSCPYEQYF,TGTGCCAGTAGTTGCCCCTACGAGCAGTACTTC
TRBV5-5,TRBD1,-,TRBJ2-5,CASSLGDRGGETQYF,TGTGCCAGCAGCTTGGGGGACAGGGGTGGAGAGACCCAGTACTTC
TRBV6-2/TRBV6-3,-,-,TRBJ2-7,CASSYSEQQYF,TGTGCCAGCAGTTACTCGGAGCAGCAGTACTTC
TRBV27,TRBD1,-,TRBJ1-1,CASRTGMNTEAFF,TGTGCCAGCAGGACAGGGATGAACACTGAAGCTTTCTTT
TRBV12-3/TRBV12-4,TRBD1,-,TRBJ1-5,CATSMTGSNQPQHF,TGTGCCACCAGCATGACAGGGAGCAATCAGCCCCAGCATTTT
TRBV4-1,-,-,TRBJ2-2,CASSQVSGAGELFF,TGCGCCAGCAGCCAAGTATCGGGGGCCGGGGAGCTGTTTTTT
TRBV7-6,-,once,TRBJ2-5,CASSLAQGERETQYF,TGTGCCAGCAGCTTAGCTCAAGGGGAACGAGAGACCCAGTACTTC
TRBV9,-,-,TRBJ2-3,CASSVPGGTSTDTQYF,TGTGCCAGCAGCGTGCCCGGTGGGACGTCCACAGATACGCAGTATTTT
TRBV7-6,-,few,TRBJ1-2,CASSRDRLSYGYTF,TGTGCCAGCAGCCGGGACCGACTCTCGTATGGCTACACCTTC
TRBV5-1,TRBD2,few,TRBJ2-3,CASSAGLAGTDTQYF,TGCGCCAGCAGCGCCGGACTAGCGGGGACAGATACGCAGTATTTT
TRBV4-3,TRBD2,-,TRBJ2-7,CASSPRTGTTVEQYF,TGCGCCAGCAGCCCAAGGACTGGGACTACGGTGGAGCAGTACTTC
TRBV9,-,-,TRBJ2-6,CASSVSSGANVLTF,TGTGCCAGCAGCGTGAGCTCTGGGGCCAACGTCCTGACTTTC
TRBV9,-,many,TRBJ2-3,CASSVGGYTDTQYF,TGTGCCAGCAGCGTAGGGGGATACACAGATACGCAGTATTTT
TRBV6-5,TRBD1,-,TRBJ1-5,CASSSTGEGQPQHF,TGTGCCAGCTCTTCGACAGGGGAGGGGCAGCCCCAGCATTTT
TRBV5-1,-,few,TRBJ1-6,CASSLDGLGSPLHF,TGCGCCAGCAGCTTGGACGGCCTGGGTTCACCCCTCCACTTT
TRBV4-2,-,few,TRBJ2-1,CASSQLARDSDYNEQFF,TGTGCCAGCAGCCAACTCGCGCGGGACAGTGACTACAATGAGCAGTTCTTC
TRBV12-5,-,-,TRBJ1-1,CASGLLGGEAEAFF,TGTGCTAGTGGTTTGCTCGGGGGGGAGGCTGAAGCTTTCTTT
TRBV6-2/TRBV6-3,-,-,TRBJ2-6,CASSYTRISTVYSGANVLTF,TGTGCCAGCAGTTACACGCGGATCTCGACAGTTTACTCTGGGGCCAACGTCCTGACTTTC
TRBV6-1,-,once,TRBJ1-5,CASSEFVTNQPQHF,TGTGCCAGCAGTGAATTCGTCACCAATCAGCCCCAGCATTTT
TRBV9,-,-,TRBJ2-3,CASSAYTDTQYF,TGTGCCAGCAGCGCGTACACAGATACGCAGTATTTT
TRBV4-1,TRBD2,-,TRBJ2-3,CASRGLATDTQYF,TGCGCCAGCCGTGGACTAGCGACAGATACGCAGTATTTT
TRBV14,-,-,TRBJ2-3,CASSSWSTDTQYF,TGTGCCAGCAGCAGCTGGAGCACAGATACGCAGTATTTT
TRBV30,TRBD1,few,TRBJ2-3,CAGQGQGTDTQYF,TGTGCCGGACAGGGTCAGGGCACAGATACGCAGTATTTT
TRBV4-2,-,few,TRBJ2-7,CASSSRGTYEQYF,TGTGCCAGCAGCTCCCGGGGGACCTACGAGCAGTACTTC
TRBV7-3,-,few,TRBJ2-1,CASSVGEAVYNEQFF,TGTGCCAGCAGCGTAGGGGAGGCTGTTTACAATGAGCAGTTCTTC
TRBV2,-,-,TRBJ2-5,CASRDGGETQYF,TGTGCCAGCCGGGACGGCGGGGAGACCCAGTACTTC
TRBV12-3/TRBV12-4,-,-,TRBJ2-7,CASSFVPHEQYF,TGTGCCAGCAGCTTTGTGCCCCACGAGCAGTACTTC
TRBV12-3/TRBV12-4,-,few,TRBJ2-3,CASSSGGRTDTQYF,TGTGCCAGCAGTTCAGGGGGGCGCACAGATACGCAGTATTTT
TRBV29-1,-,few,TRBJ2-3,CSAEPKGPGPQYF,TGCAGCGCTGAACCTAAGGGACCTGGTCCGCAGTATTTT
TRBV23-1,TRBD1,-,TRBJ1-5,CASSRWRRTGTQSNQPQHF,TGCGCCAGCAGTCGTTGGAGGCGGACAGGGACGCAAAGCAATCAGCCCCAGCATTTT
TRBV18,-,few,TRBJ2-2,CASSPVSGLNTGELFF,TGTGCCAGCTCACCAGTCAGCGGCCTCAACACCGGGGAGCTGTTTTTT
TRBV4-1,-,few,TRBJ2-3,CASSPRDGDSDTQYF,TGCGCCAGCAGCCCCCGGGACGGGGACTCTGATACGCAGTATTTT
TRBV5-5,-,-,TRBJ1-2,CASSLIGGPFLYGYTF,TGTGCCAGCAGCTTGATAGGGGGGCCCTTTCTCTATGGCTACACCTTC
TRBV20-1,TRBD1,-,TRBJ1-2,CSTRQGVDGLNYGYTF,TGCAGCACGAGACAGGGGGTTGATGGGCTAAACTATGGCTACACCTTC
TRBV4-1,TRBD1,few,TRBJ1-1,CASSQDGGQGAFF,TGCGCCAGCAGCCAAGACGGGGGACAGGGAGCTTTCTTT
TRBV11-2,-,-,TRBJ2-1,CASSLRNYNEQFF,TGTGCCAGCAGCTTAAGGAACTACAATGAGCAGTTCTTC
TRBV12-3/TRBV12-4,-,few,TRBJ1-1,CASSRGDQMNTEAFF,TGTGCCAGCAGCCGAGGGGACCAAATGAACACTGAAGCTTTCTTT
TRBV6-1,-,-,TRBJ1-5,CASTDWGLGNQPQHF,TGTGCCAGCACCGACTGGGGTCTAGGCAATCAGCCCCAGCATTTT
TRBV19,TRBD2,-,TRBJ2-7,CASKFAGGRTYEQYF,TGTGCCAGTAAGTTTGCGGGGGGACGGACCTACGAGCAGTACTTC
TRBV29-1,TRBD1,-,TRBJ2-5,CSVEIRGHLETQYF,TGCAGCGTTGAAATCAGGGGGCATTTGGAGACCCAGTACTTC
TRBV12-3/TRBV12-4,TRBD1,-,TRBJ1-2,CASSLGTGGFGYTF,TGTGCCAGCAGTCTCGGGACAGGGGGATTTGGCTACACCTTC
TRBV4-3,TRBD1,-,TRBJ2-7,CASSPVRTGPYEQYF,TGCGCCAGCAGCCCTGTACGGACAGGGCCCTACGAGCAGTACTTC
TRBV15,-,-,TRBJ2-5,CATSNRDLQETQYF,TGTGCCACCAGCAATCGGGATCTCCAAGAGACCCAGTACTTC